This TCR beta chain is from a study of blood T cells in healthy people across ages. Study findings and constraints: Per million T cells, TCR beta diversity dropped about linearly as age rose.

Isolation yielded PBMCs, at least 7 million per sample, in every case. Each sample provided at least 5 micrograms of extracted total RNA. The CDR3 length is 12 residues. Trimming left V 6 bases short and J 3 bases short, with 11 bases between. The germline CDR1 and CDR2 sequences are DFQATT and SNEGSKA (reference sequence). This clonotype was detected ten times or more. Its antigen is unidentified. A second PCR of 7 to 11 cycles used a sample-barcoded 5' primer and a J-beta primer mix. In TCRdb, the 5' RACE reads were re-called with MiXCR into one record per CDR3 protein. The table lists some 640,000 distinct CDR3 sequences, about 30% of them singletons, with about 15% in the top ten.

Sequenced sample: blood. The chain has TRBV20-1 and TRBJ2-5; D gene uncertain. The source is a woman of 80 years or more in good health. The CDR3 region is CSARFNEETQYF. CDR3 nucleotides: TGCAGTGCGAGATTCAATGAAGAGACCCAGTACTTC.